A selection of T cell receptor beta chains follows, all from one sample in a study of T-cell memory formation after mild COVID-19. Each CDR3 protein gets one entry after TCRdb re-called the 5' RACE reads with MiXCR. The sample lists roughly 350,000 distinct CDR3 sequences; 12% to 15% were seen once. The sample taken for sequencing was PBMCs or a T cell subset sorted from them (not recorded which). The receptors were sampled from a man younger than 30 who had mild COVID-19 (a few samples of this study predate the infection). Cell type and time point are not known. The CDR3 runs from the conserved cysteine through the conserved F or W. Fields, in order: clone size, J gene, D gene, V gene, CDR3 protein, CDR3 DNA. D genes are given only for firm matches. Size values are once, few and many counts, or a class for expanded clones, and some rows have none.

>NA|TRBJ1-5|TRBD1|TRBV4-3
CASSQLHRTGRGQHQHF
TGCGCCAGCAGCCAACTTCACCGGACAGGGAGAGGTCAGCACCAGCATTTT
>NA|TRBJ1-1|NA|TRBV7-6
CASSPTPGGWNTEAFF
TGTGCCAGCAGCCCAACTCCCGGGGGCTGGAACACTGAAGCTTTCTTT
>many|TRBJ2-7|NA|TRBV5-1
CASSLEGRRSYEQYF
TGCGCCAGCAGCTTGGAGGGACGCCGCTCCTACGAGCAGTACTTC
>many|TRBJ1-6|NA|TRBV11-2
CASSPLGDNSPLHF
TGTGCCAGCAGCCCTCTCGGGGATAATTCACCCCTCCACTTT
>few|TRBJ2-7|TRBD2|TRBV6-5
CASLRTSALYEQYF
TGTGCCAGCCTTCGGACTAGCGCTCTGTACGAGCAGTACTTC
>NA|TRBJ2-5|NA|TRBV7-2
CASSLNQGWETQYF
TGTGCCAGCAGCTTAAACCAGGGGTGGGAGACCCAGTACTTC
>many|TRBJ1-1|NA|TRBV5-1
CASSLAPTDLGTEAFF
TGCGCCAGCAGCTTGGCCCCCACCGACCTGGGAACTGAAGCTTTCTTT
>NA|TRBJ2-1|TRBD2|TRBV7-9
CASRGSGKDEQFF
TGTGCCAGCAGGGGTAGCGGGAAGGATGAGCAGTTCTTC
>many|TRBJ2-3|NA|TRBV19
CASSIPGLTDTQYF
TGTGCCAGTAGTATTCCCGGTCTCACAGATACGCAGTATTTT
>many|TRBJ1-4|NA|TRBV7-9
CASSFRGVGEKLFF
TGTGCCAGCAGCTTTCGCGGAGTCGGTGAAAAACTGTTTTTT
>NA|TRBJ1-2|NA|TRBV3-1
CASSQAGATSGYTF
TGTGCCAGCAGCCAAGCTGGCGCTACCTCTGGCTACACCTTC
>many|TRBJ2-2|NA|TRBV6-4
CASSDSEVGELFF
TGTGCCAGCAGTGACTCAGAGGTCGGGGAGCTGTTTTTT
>NA|TRBJ2-5|TRBD1|TRBV27
CASSPAGTGRETQYF
TGTGCCAGCAGCCCCGCCGGGACAGGGAGGGAGACCCAGTACTTC
>few|TRBJ2-5|NA|TRBV10-2
CASSEGGRWETQYF
TGCGCCAGCAGTGAGGGGGGGCGTTGGGAGACCCAGTACTTC